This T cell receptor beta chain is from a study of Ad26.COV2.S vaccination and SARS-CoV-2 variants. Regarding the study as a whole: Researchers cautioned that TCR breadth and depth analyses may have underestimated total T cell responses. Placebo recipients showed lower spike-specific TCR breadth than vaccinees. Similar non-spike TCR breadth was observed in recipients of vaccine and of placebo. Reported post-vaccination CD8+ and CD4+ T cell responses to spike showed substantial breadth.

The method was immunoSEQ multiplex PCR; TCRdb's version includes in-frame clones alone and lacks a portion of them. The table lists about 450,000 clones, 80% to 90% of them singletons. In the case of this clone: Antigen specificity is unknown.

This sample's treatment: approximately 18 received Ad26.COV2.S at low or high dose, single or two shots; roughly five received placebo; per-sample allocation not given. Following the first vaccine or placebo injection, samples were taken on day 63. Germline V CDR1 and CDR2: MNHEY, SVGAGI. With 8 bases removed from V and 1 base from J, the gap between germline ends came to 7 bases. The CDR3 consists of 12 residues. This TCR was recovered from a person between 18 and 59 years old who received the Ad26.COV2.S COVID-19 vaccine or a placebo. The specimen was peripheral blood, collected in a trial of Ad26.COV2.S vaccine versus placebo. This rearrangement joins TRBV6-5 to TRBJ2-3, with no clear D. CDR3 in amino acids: CASSARTDTQYF. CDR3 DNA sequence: TGTGCCAGCTCCGCCCGCACAGATACGCAGTATTTT.